This TCR beta chain derives from a study of PD-L1 blockade in urothelial cancer. Clones were read by immunoSEQ multiplex PCR, and TCRdb kept only the in-frame ones, dropping some. The table includes approximately 48,000 clones, approximately 83% detected once. The CDR3 totals 16 residues. With V trimmed by 3 bases and J by 4 bases, 9 bases remained unmatched. Germline V gene lookup returns CDR1 SGHRS and CDR2 YFSETQ. Sequencing was performed on PBMCs, taken around atezolizumab (anti-PD-L1) treatment. This chain joins TRBV5-1 and TRBJ2-3; TRBD1 matches 9 bases. The clonotype was recovered from a man in his sixties with urothelial cancer. In nucleotides, the CDR3 is TGCGCCAGCAGCTCCATACCGGGACAGGGTTCAGATACGCAGTATTTT. Translation gives CASSSIPGQGSDTQYF.